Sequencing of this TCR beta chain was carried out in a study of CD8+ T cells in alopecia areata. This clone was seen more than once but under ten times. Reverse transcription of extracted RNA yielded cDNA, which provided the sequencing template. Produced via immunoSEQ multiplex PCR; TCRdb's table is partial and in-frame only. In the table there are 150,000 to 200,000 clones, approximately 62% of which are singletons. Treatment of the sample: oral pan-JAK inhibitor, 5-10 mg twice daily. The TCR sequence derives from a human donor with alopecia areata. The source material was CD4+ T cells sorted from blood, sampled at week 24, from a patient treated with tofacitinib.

The CDR3 sequence: CSVGRFVNEQYF. For the CDR3, the DNA is TGCAGCGTTGGTAGGTTTGTGAACGAGCAGTACTTC. The chain is built from TRBV29-1 and TRBJ2-7; D gene unclear. Deletions cut 4 bases from V and 5 bases from J, with 12 bases between. The V gene's germline CDR1 is SQVTM and CDR2 ANQGSEA. The CDR3 runs to 12 residues.